In this sample, the clone carrying this TCR beta chain turned up a few times. The V gene's germline CDR1 is KGHSH and CDR2 LQKENI. V was trimmed by 5 bases and J by 2 bases, leaving 11 bases between them. This CDR3 is 14 amino acids long. Method: immunoSEQ multiplex PCR; TCRdb's copy keeps in-frame clones and lacks some. There are approximately 740,000 clones in the sample; roughly 70% occur only once, and more than 1.5% lies in the top ten. The sample originates from a study of shared clonotypes between healthy human individuals. This chain connects TRBV18 to TRBJ2-3; TRBD2 is a possible D gene (6 bases). The sequence came from a woman aged 25 to 39 in good health. Sequencing used memory CD4+ T cells sorted from blood. Subset in this sample: CD45RA-negative fraction. CDR3 residues: CASSIGGVTDTQYF. The CDR3 bases are TGTGCCAGCTCAATCGGCGGGGTCACAGATACGCAGTATTTT.